These 16 T cell receptor beta chains share one sample of origin, sequenced in a study of T cell clonality in common variable immunodeficiency. These receptors are not linked to any known antigen. General observations from the study: In common variable immunodeficiency, TCR beta chains reportedly carried fewer deletions and N-nucleotide insertions.

This table comes from immunoSEQ multiplex PCR, and its TCRdb copy is limited to in-frame clones, with some not included. In total the sample includes some 13,000 clones, none of them seen once. The specimen was peripheral blood mononuclear cells. The source of these receptors is a human donor with common variable immunodeficiency.

Concerning this clone: The read ends 3 residues before the CDR3 terminus; that terminus is restored from the germline J gene. This sequence joins TRBV7-6 and TRBJ2-3; 8 bases are a match to TRBD2. The CDR3 has 15 residues. Germline values: CDR1 SGHVS, CDR2 FNYEAQ. J was trimmed by 1 base and V by 1 base; bases with no gene match: 1. The part of the CDR3 DNA that was read is TGTGCCAGCAGCTTAGGCGGGGGGCGCACAGATACG. Translating it yields CASSLGGGRTDT. The CDR3 in its entirety is CASSLGGGRTDTQYF.

This clone occurred many times. The DNA read from the CDR3 is TGCAGCGTCAAACGACTAGTTTTGGGCAATGAG. Its protein is CSVKRLVLGNE. The CDR3 in full is CSVKRLVLGNEQFF. The rearrangement links TRBV29-1 to TRBJ2-1; perhaps TRBD2 as D (6 bases). The CDR3 goes on 3 residues after the read ends, and that part is filled in from the germline J gene. Germline CDR1 reads SQVTM; CDR2 reads ANQGSEA. The V gene lost 6 bases and the J gene lost 6 bases, with 18 bases spanning the gap. The CDR3 is made up of 14 amino acids.

This clone was picked up a small number of times. The read ends 3 residues early relative to the CDR3; the germline J gene fills the gap. The V call is TRBV7-2, the J call TRBJ2-3; D is possibly TRBD1 (7 bases). The CDR3 has 14 residues. V was shortened by 5 bases and J by 4 bases, with 13 bases between the two germline ends. Germline V gives CDR1 SGHTA, CDR2 FQGNSA. CDR3 region: CASSPQGGADTQYF. CDR3 bases read: TGTGCCAGCAGCCCGCAGGGGGGCGCAGATACG.

This clone was counted a few times. The read is 3 residues too short to cover the CDR3 end, so that end is filled in from the germline J gene. This chain connects TRBV2 to TRBJ1-4; TRBD1 agrees at 8 bases. V gave up 1 base and J gave up 8 bases; unmatched junction bases: 6. CDR1 and CDR2 from the germline V gene are SNHLY and FYNNEI. The CDR3 has 15 amino acids. The CDR3 DNA, read in part, is TGTGCCAGCAGTGAAGACCAACAGGGGGGAGAAAAA. Encoded protein: CASSEDQQGGEK. The full CDR3 protein is CASSEDQQGGEKLFF.

Regarding this clone: Read sequence stops 3 residues before the CDR3 end, and the germline J gene provides the missing end. Other nucleotide sequences from this sample produce the same CDR3. The chain links TRBV30 to TRBJ2-1; 10 nucleotides agree with TRBD2. Looked up from germline, CDR1 is GTSNPN and CDR2 is SVGIG (reference sequence). The CDR3 runs 18 residues. V dropped 0 bases and J dropped 2; count of bases not matched to a gene: 10. The CDR3 here is CAWSVPSGGPHPYNEQFF. Partial CDR3 DNA: TGTGCCTGGAGTGTACCTAGCGGGGGCCCTCACCCCTACAATGAG.

As regards this clone: From the germline J gene comes the end of the CDR3, since the read stops 3 residues before it. The V and J genes are TRBV7-9 and TRBJ2-2; the D gene is possibly TRBD1 (6 bases). CDR1 is SEHNR and CDR2 is FQNEAQ in the germline V gene (reference sequence). V was clipped by 5 bases and J by 4 bases, with 8 bases between them. CDR3 length: 13 residues. The CDR3 sequence is CASSQGPTGELFF. CDR3 DNA, as far as it was read: TGTGCCAGCAGCCAGGGGCCCACCGGGGAG.

The sample holds a few counts of this clone. The sequence runs out 3 residues before the end of the CDR3; the remainder is reconstructed from the germline J gene. The J gene is TRBJ1-6, the V gene TRBV5-6; D is unresolved. The CDR3 sequence is 14 residues long. Germline-derived CDR1 and CDR2 are SGHDT and YYEEEE. V was pared by 6 bases and J by 5 bases, with 12 bases between. The sequenced CDR3 bases are TGTGCCAGCACCTCAGGACTGGATAATTCACCC. Its protein product is CASTSGLDNSP. The full-length CDR3 reads as CASTSGLDNSPLHF.

This clone has more than one count but fewer than ten. The read is 3 residues too short to cover the CDR3 end, so that end is filled in from the germline J gene. This chain connects TRBV7-2 to TRBJ2-2, with D uncertain. Germline V gene sequence: CDR1 SGHTA, CDR2 FQGNSA. The CDR3 length is 11 residues. Trimming pared 10 bases from V and 0 bases from J, leaving 3 bases between. The CDR3: CATTNTGELFF. Incomplete CDR3 DNA: TGTGCCACCACGAACACCGGGGAG.

There are many counts of this clone. The CDR3 loop is CASSLARETQYF. The DNA read from the CDR3 is TGTGCCAGCAGCTTGGCCAGGGAGACC. The V call is TRBV5-6, the J call TRBJ2-5; no clear D gene. The missing CDR3 end, 3 residues past where the read stops, is filled in from the germline J gene. Trimming took off 0 bases at V and 5 bases at J, with 5 bases between the two ends. The CDR3 contains 12 residues. Germline values: CDR1 SGHDT, CDR2 YYEEEE.

This clone was seen repeatedly, ten times or more. The read ends 3 residues before the CDR3 terminus; that terminus is restored from the germline J gene. The gene calls are TRBV19 and TRBJ2-3, with D tentatively TRBD1 (6 bases). Germline CDR1 is LNHDA and CDR2 is SQIVND (reference sequence). The CDR3 loop spans 16 amino acids. V was trimmed by 7 bases and J by 2 bases, leaving 19 bases between them. This chain's CDR3 is CASTLRGRGYTDTQYF. CDR3 DNA, as far as it was read: TGTGCCAGTACTTTAAGGGGCAGGGGATACACAGATACG. Supplemented by reference TRBV19 and TRBJ2-3, the full variable domain reads DGGITQSPKYLFRKEGQNVTLSCEQNLNHDAMYWYRQDPGQGLRLIYYSQIVNDFQKGDIAEGYSVSREKKESFPLTVTSAQKNPTAFYLCASTLRGRGYTDTQYFGPGTRLTVL.

This clone was detected a few times. The read stops 3 residues short of the end of the CDR3; the missing end is completed from the germline J gene. This chain links TRBV11-2 with TRBJ2-7; 7 bases are shared with TRBD1. V shed 3 bases, J shed 4 bases, and the junction held 9 bases outside the gene matches. Germline V gene lookup returns CDR1 SGHAT and CDR2 FQNNGV. This CDR3 spans 15 amino acids. The CDR3 bases that were read are TGTGCCAGCAGCTTTATAACGACAGGGAAGTACGAG. This gives the protein CASSFITTGKYE. The whole CDR3 protein is CASSFITTGKYEQYF.

In the case of this clone: The read is 3 residues too short to cover the CDR3 end, so that end is filled in from the germline J gene. The chain uses TRBV19 and TRBJ1-2, with 7 bases lining up with TRBD1. The trim removed 2 bases at V and 7 bases at J, leaving 7 bases unmatched. Germline-derived CDR1 and CDR2 are LNHDA and SQIVND (reference sequence). The CDR3 has 14 amino acids. The CDR3 here is CASSIKGAVSGYTF. The sequenced CDR3 bases are TGTGCCAGTAGTATAAAGGGGGCGGTGAGTGGC.

The sample holds a few counts of this clone. The read comes to an end 3 residues before the CDR3 does, leaving the germline J gene to fill in the end. This chain joins TRBV6-1 and TRBJ2-5, with 10 bases identical to TRBD2. Trimming removed 4 bases from V and 5 bases from J; junction bases left unmatched: 10. This CDR3 region has 16 residues. The germline gives CDR1 MNHNS, CDR2 SASEGT. The part of the CDR3 DNA that was read is TGTGCCAGCAGTGGGAAAAGCGGGGGGGCTAGCGAGACC. This sequence encodes CASSGKSGGASET. The CDR3 in its entirety is CASSGKSGGASETQYF.

This clone was observed a few times. The CDR3 extends 3 residues past the end of the read, so its final part is completed from the germline J gene. The rearrangement uses TRBV30 and TRBJ1-2; D remains ambiguous. V shed 3 bases and J shed 2 bases, with 19 bases lying between them. Germline V gives CDR1 GTSNPN, CDR2 SVGIG (reference sequence). CDR3 length: 16 amino acids. The part of the CDR3 DNA that was read is TGTGCCTGGAGCGGCCGGCGGCAGTCATTCAACTATGGC. It yields the protein CAWSGRRQSFNYG. Given in full, the CDR3 is CAWSGRRQSFNYGYTF.

This clone was observed a few times. Read sequence stops 3 residues before the CDR3 end, and the germline J gene provides the missing end. The chain carries TRBV18 and TRBJ1-1, with a tentative D call TRBD1 (5 bases). The length of the CDR3 is 14 residues. Trimming stripped 4 bases from V and 3 bases from J, with 12 bases between. Germline values: CDR1 KGHSH, CDR2 LQKENI. CDR3 bases read: TGTGCCAGCTCACAGAACAGGTGGGACACTGAA. This gives the protein CASSQNRWDTE. The full-length CDR3 reads as CASSQNRWDTEAFF.

On this clone: The read finishes 3 residues shy of the CDR3 end, and the germline J gene is used to complete it. The rearrangement uses TRBV7-7 and TRBJ1-5; no firm D call. The V gene's germline CDR1 is SSHAT and CDR2 FNYEAQ (reference sequence). Trimming removed 3 bases from V and 4 bases from J, with 13 bases in between. The CDR3 extends over 15 amino acids. CDR3 protein: CASSLYTFGNQPQHF. CDR3 DNA, as far as it was read: TGTGCCAGCAGCTTGTACACCTTCGGGAATCAGCCC. Drawing the rest from reference TRBV7-7 and TRBJ1-5, the complete variable domain is GAGVSQSPRYKVTKRGQDVTLRCDPISSHATLYWYQQALGQGPEFLTYFNYEAQPDKSGLPSDRFSAERPEGSISTLTIQRTEQRDSAMYRCASSLYTFGNQPQHFGDGTRLSIL.